This passage covers 30 T cell receptor beta chains from one sample sequenced in a study of T cells in Graves' hyperthyroidism and ophthalmopathy. RNA transcripts yielded amplified TCR beta CDR3 regions. HTBI primers were employed in a first-round RT-PCR of the TCR CDR3. TCRdb ran MiXCR on the multiplex PCR reads and lists one entry per CDR3 protein. The sample lists some 350,000 distinct CDR3 sequences; approximately 25% were seen once. The sequenced sample consisted of blood. The source is a man aged 50 to 59 with Graves' hyperthyroidism.

This clonotype was counted a few times. The V call is TRBV20-1, the J call TRBJ2-7; 9 nucleotides match TRBD2. The CDR3 length is 13 residues. J lost 4 bases, V lost 5 bases, and 6 bases had no gene match. Germline V gene data show CDR1 as DFQATT and CDR2 as SNEGSKA (reference sequence). CDR3 DNA sequence: TGCAGTGCTTCTAGCGGGAACGGGTACGAGCAGTACTTC. Translated, it gives CSASSGNGYEQYF.

This clonotype was recorded a few times. The V gene is TRBV28, the J gene TRBJ1-5, with 11 bases that match TRBD1. The CDR3 spans 14 residues. Germline-derived CDR1 and CDR2 are MDHEN and SYDVKM. Trimming cost V 4 bases and J 6 bases; bases outside gene matches: 2. CDR3 loop: CASSYGTGGQPQHF. DNA of the CDR3: TGTGCCAGCAGTTACGGGACAGGGGGTCAGCCCCAGCATTTT.

This clonotype was picked up a small number of times. The J gene is TRBJ2-4, the V gene TRBV28; 11 bases agree with TRBD2. The ends lost 5 bases at V and 7 bases at J; junction bases unmatched: 7. The CDR3 spans 15 residues. The V gene's germline CDR1 is MDHEN and CDR2 SYDVKM. The CDR3 nucleotides are TGTGCCAGCAGTCCTCTAGCGGGAGGTCAGAACATTCAGTACTTC. Its protein is CASSPLAGGQNIQYF.

The gene calls are TRBV2 and TRBJ2-1; 9 bases are a match to TRBD1. V shed 6 bases, J shed 15 bases, and the junction held 12 bases outside the gene matches. Germline CDR1 and CDR2: SNHLY and FYNNEI. This CDR3 comprises 13 residues. In nucleotides, the CDR3 is TGTGCCAGCAGCGTTGCACCGGGACAGGGTGGGTTCTTC. It encodes CASSVAPGQGGFF.

This clonotype was seen repeatedly, ten times or more. V and J are TRBV28 and TRBJ2-1; 7 nucleotides agree with TRBD2. The ends lost 4 bases at V and 5 bases at J; junction bases unmatched: 5. CDR3 length: 14 amino acids. Germline CDR1 is MDHEN and CDR2 is SYDVKM. The chain's CDR3 is CASSSSGPDNEQFF. The CDR3 DNA is TGTGCCAGCAGTTCTAGCGGACCAGACAATGAGCAGTTCTTC.

The chain couples TRBV29-1 to TRBJ2-7; TRBD2 might be the D (6 bases). Germline-derived CDR1 and CDR2 are SQVTM and ANQGSEA. The length of the CDR3 is 12 residues. V was pared by 4 bases and J by 2 bases, with 9 bases between. CDR3: CSVGRLAYEQYF. In nucleotides, the CDR3 is TGCAGCGTTGGGAGACTAGCCTACGAGCAGTACTTC.

The CDR3 DNA reads TGTGCCAGCAGGATAGGACAGAACCCCTACGAGCAGTACTTC. Its translation: CASRIGQNPYEQYF. The V gene is TRBV27, the J gene TRBJ2-7, with D tentatively TRBD1 (6 bases). V was clipped by 6 bases and J by 2 bases, with 14 bases between them. In germline, CDR1 is MNHEY, CDR2 SMNVEV (reference sequence). The CDR3 contains 14 residues.

There are a few counts of this clonotype. The V gene is TRBV5-1, the J gene TRBJ1-2; no clear D gene. This CDR3 region has 16 residues. V was trimmed by 3 bases and J by 2 bases, leaving 17 bases between them. Germline V gives CDR1 SGHRS, CDR2 YFSETQ. The CDR3 reads CASSSFGRFTNYGYTF. The CDR3 coding sequence is TGCGCCAGCAGCTCCTTCGGACGGTTTACAAACTATGGCTACACCTTC. Complete variable domain (other parts from reference TRBV5-1 and TRBJ1-2): KAGVTQTPRYLIKTRGQQVTLSCSPISGHRSVSWYQQTPGQGLQFLFEYFSETQRNKGNFPGRFSGRQFSNSRSEMNVSTLELGDSALYLCASSSFGRFTNYGYTFGSGTRLTVV.

This sequence joins TRBV7-3 and TRBJ1-5; 8 bases map to TRBD1. V was pared by 6 bases and J by 1 base, with 8 bases of the junction left unmatched. Germline CDR1 SGHTA, CDR2 FQGTGA. This CDR3 contains 16 residues. CDR3 sequence: CASSEGNRGSNQPQHF. The CDR3 DNA sequence: TGTGCCAGCAGTGAAGGAAACAGGGGGAGCAATCAGCCCCAGCATTTT.

This clonotype appeared a single time. This chain uses TRBV2 with TRBJ1-5; 7 nucleotides match TRBD1. The germline V gene has CDR1 SNHLY and CDR2 FYNNEI. V was clipped by 8 bases and J by 0 bases; unmatched bases: 4. The CDR3 spans 14 residues. This CDR3 reads CASPGQPSNQPQHF. The CDR3 nucleotides are TGTGCCAGCCCGGGACAGCCTAGCAATCAGCCCCAGCATTTT.

The CDR3 nucleotides read TGTGCCAGCAGTGAAAGAGGGGCCCTTTATGGCTACACCTTC. This translates into CASSERGALYGYTF. The chain links TRBV6-1 to TRBJ1-2; maybe TRBD1 (5 bases). Germline V gives CDR1 MNHNS, CDR2 SASEGT. The V end was cut by 2 bases, the J end by 5 bases, with 12 bases between. This CDR3 region has 14 residues.

This clonotype was observed many times. V usage is TRBV6-1 and J usage is TRBJ2-5; perhaps TRBD1 as D (6 bases). The ends were cut back, 8 bases at V and 3 bases at J, with 7 bases in the middle. This CDR3 spans 11 amino acids. Germline V gene data show CDR1 as MNHNS and CDR2 as SASEGT. The CDR3 sequence is CASSGEETQYF. CDR3 nucleotide sequence: TGTGCCAGCTCAGGGGAAGAGACCCAGTACTTC.

There are a few counts of this clonotype. The rearrangement uses TRBV11-3 and TRBJ1-2; D is undetermined. Germline CDR1 is SGHNT and CDR2 is YENEEA. CDR3 size: 14 residues. Trimming pared 6 bases from V and 6 bases from J, leaving 17 bases between. Here the CDR3 reads CASSRSGISDGYTF. CDR3 coding DNA: TGTGCCAGCAGTCGAAGCGGTATTTCGGATGGCTACACCTTC. Together with reference TRBV11-3 and TRBJ1-2, the CDR3 gives the full variable domain: EAGVVQSPRYKIIEKKQPVAFWCNPISGHNTLYWYLQNLGQGPELLIRYENEEAVDDSQLPKDRFSAERLKGVDSTLKIQPAELGDSAVYLCASSRSGISDGYTFGSGTRLTVV.

This clonotype was found a few times. Written as DNA, the CDR3 is TGTGCCAGCAGTTTAGAGGCCGGGACAGTATACAATGAGCAGTTCTTC. Protein product: CASSLEAGTVYNEQFF. V and J are TRBV12-3 or TRBV12-4 and TRBJ2-1; 7 bases fit TRBD1. Unmatched junction bases numbered 7, after V lost 1 base and J lost 4 bases. The CDR3 has 16 residues.

This clonotype was observed a handful of times. The V call is TRBV7-3, the J call TRBJ2-7; possibly TRBD1 for D (6 bases). Germline loops: CDR1 SGHTA, CDR2 FQGTGA. This CDR3 is built from 13 residues. V gave up 5 bases and J gave up 5 bases, with 13 bases separating them. CDR3 in DNA: TGTGCCAGCAGCCCCACCAGGGGCGACGAGCAGTACTTC. This gives the protein CASSPTRGDEQYF.

V and J are TRBV6-1 and TRBJ2-5, with a possible D match to TRBD1 (6 bases). CDR3 length: 14 amino acids. Germline CDR1 and CDR2: MNHNS and SASEGT. V gave up 10 bases and J gave up 5 bases, with 20 bases separating them. The CDR3 loop reads CATEGLQRGETQYF. CDR3 bases: TGTGCCACCGAGGGGCTCCAGAGGGGGGAGACCCAGTACTTC.

Many counts were recorded for this clonotype. The rearrangement links TRBV7-8 to TRBJ2-5, with TRBD2 matching 7 bases. The trim removed 5 bases at V and 5 bases at J, leaving 8 bases unmatched. The CDR3 spans 14 residues. Germline assignment: CDR1 SGHVS and CDR2 FQNEAQ. CDR3: CASSPRLAAETQYF. In DNA form, the CDR3 reads TGTGCCAGCAGCCCCCGACTAGCAGCCGAGACCCAGTACTTC.

With regard to this clonotype: The junction differs from germline at one of its ends, possibly a read error. The chain recombines TRBV6-5 with TRBJ2-1; 9 bases line up with TRBD2. The germline CDR1 and CDR2 sequences are MNHEY and SVGAGI. The CDR3 runs 14 residues. The CDR3 sequence is CASSDSILAGQLFF. The CDR3 DNA reads as TGTGCCAGCAGTGACTCGATACTAGCGGGTCAACTGTTCTTC.

V and J are TRBV28 and TRBJ2-5, with a tentative D call TRBD2 (7 bases). Germline-derived CDR1 and CDR2 are MDHEN and SYDVKM. The CDR3 totals 16 residues. V dropped 8 bases and J dropped 2 bases, with 21 bases sitting between them. CDR3 loop: CASAPRGGGEQETQYF. CDR3 coding DNA: TGTGCCAGCGCACCTCGGGGAGGGGGGGAACAAGAGACCCAGTACTTC.

This clonotype was seen a few times. The rearrangement uses TRBV18 and TRBJ1-5; D gene ambiguous. This CDR3 is built from 14 residues. Germline CDR1 is KGHSH and CDR2 is LQKENI. V shed 5 bases and J shed 1 base, with 9 bases lying between them. The CDR3 here is CASSFDRSNQPQHF. The CDR3 nucleotides are TGTGCCAGCTCATTCGACCGGAGCAATCAGCCCCAGCATTTT. Full variable domain (rest looked up from reference TRBV18 and TRBJ1-5): NAGVMQNPRHLVRRRGQEARLRCSPMKGHSHVYWYRQLPEEGLKFMVYLQKENIIDESGMPKERFSAEFPKEGPSILRIQQVVRGDSAAYFCASSFDRSNQPQHFGDGTRLSIL.

This sequence joins TRBV5-1 and TRBJ1-1; 8 bases match TRBD1. The ends lost 4 bases at V and 5 bases at J; junction bases unmatched: 13. The germline CDR1 and CDR2 sequences are SGHRS and YFSETQ. CDR3 size: 16 residues. The CDR3 protein is CASSQSPGGERTEAFF. CDR3 nucleotide sequence: TGCGCCAGCAGCCAAAGCCCAGGGGGCGAAAGAACTGAAGCTTTCTTT.

This clonotype was observed a few times. V and J are TRBV2 and TRBJ1-5, with D perhaps TRBD1 (5 bases). Trimming removed 4 bases from V and 5 bases from J, with 12 bases in between. This CDR3 comprises 14 residues. Germline CDR1 and CDR2: SNHLY and FYNNEI. The CDR3 region is CASSAGTADQPQHF. DNA of the CDR3: TGTGCCAGCAGTGCTGGGACTGCTGATCAGCCCCAGCATTTT.

This clonotype was seen many times. The chain links TRBV7-2 to TRBJ2-2; D assignment may be TRBD1 or TRBD2 (6 bases each). CDR1 and CDR2 from the germline V gene are SGHTA and FQGNSA. The CDR3 sequence is 14 residues long. V was clipped by 8 bases and J by 2 bases, with 12 bases between them. CDR3 sequence reads: CASGQRVNTGELFF. CDR3 DNA sequence: TGTGCCAGCGGACAGCGGGTTAACACCGGGGAGCTGTTTTTT.

Here the CDR3 reads CASSPTRNTEAFF. The DNA of the CDR3 is TGCGCCAGCAGCCCGACACGAAACACTGAAGCTTTCTTT. This sequence joins TRBV5-1 and TRBJ1-1; the D is unclear. The CDR3 has 13 amino acids. The V end lost 4 bases, the J end lost 2 bases, and 9 bases lay between the germline ends. Per germline, CDR1 SGHRS and CDR2 YFSETQ. The full variable domain, in which reference TRBV5-1 and TRBJ1-1 provide the parts outside the CDR3, is KAGVTQTPRYLIKTRGQQVTLSCSPISGHRSVSWYQQTPGQGLQFLFEYFSETQRNKGNFPGRFSGRQFSNSRSEMNVSTLELGDSALYLCASSPTRNTEAFFGQGTRLTVV.

The CDR3 region has the DNA TGTGCCAGCAGCCAAGATCATGGCAGAATTTATGGCTACACCTTC. It translates to CASSQDHGRIYGYTF. J is TRBJ1-2 and V is TRBV3-1; D ambiguous. Germline V gene lookup returns CDR1 LGHDT and CDR2 YNNKEL (reference sequence). V lost 0 bases to trimming and J lost 5 bases, with 13 bases between them. This CDR3 has 15 amino acids. Complete variable domain (other parts from reference TRBV3-1 and TRBJ1-2): DTAVSQTPKYLVTQMGNDKSIKCEQNLGHDTMYWYKQDSKKFLKIMFSYNNKELIINETVPNRFSPKSPDKAHLNLHINSLELGDSAVYFCASSQDHGRIYGYTFGSGTRLTVV.

This clonotype was seen a handful of times. The chain carries TRBV20-1 and TRBJ2-5, with no clear D. Between the trimmed V and J ends, which lost 4 bases and 5 bases, there was a span of 14 bases. The CDR3 covers 13 residues. From germline, CDR1 is DFQATT and CDR2 SNEGSKA (reference sequence). CDR3 DNA sequence: TGCAGTGCTATGGTCAATGTTCGGGAGACCCAGTACTTC. This translates into CSAMVNVRETQYF.

This clonotype was seen a few times. This sequence joins TRBV5-6 and TRBJ2-7; D may correspond to TRBD1 or TRBD2 (5 bases each). The CDR3 totals 13 residues. CDR1 is SGHDT and CDR2 is YYEEEE in the germline V gene. The V gene lost 4 bases and the J gene lost 3 bases, with 11 bases spanning the gap. The CDR3 nucleotides read TGTGCCAGCAGCATAGGGACGGGCTACGAGCAGTACTTC. It translates to CASSIGTGYEQYF.

The chain combines TRBV9 with TRBJ1-1; tentatively, D is TRBD1 (6 bases). Trimming took 3 bases from V and 4 from J, leaving 10 bases between them. The germline gives CDR1 SGDLS, CDR2 YYNGEE. The CDR3 extends over 13 amino acids. In nucleotides, the CDR3 is TGTGCCAGCAGCGCAGGACAGAGCACTGAAGCTTTCTTT. It yields the protein CASSAGQSTEAFF.

This chain links TRBV7-6 with TRBJ2-5, with 10 bases lining up with TRBD2. Germline CDR1 is SGHVS and CDR2 is FNYEAQ. This CDR3 has 14 amino acids. The V and J ends lost 4 bases and 7 bases, in that order; junction bases with no gene match: 6. Written as DNA, the CDR3 is TGTGCCAGCAGCTCCGCTAGCGGGGGTGGGACCCAGTACTTC. Residues: CASSSASGGGTQYF. The whole variable domain, remainder taken from reference TRBV7-6 and TRBJ2-5, is GAGVSQSPRYKVTKRGQDVALRCDPISGHVSLYWYRQALGQGPEFLTYFNYEAQQDKSGLPNDRFSAERPEGSISTLTIQRTEQRDSAMYRCASSSASGGGTQYFGPGTRLLVL.

This clonotype was recorded at least ten times. V and J are TRBV7-9 and TRBJ2-5, with 11 bases identical to TRBD1. Germline CDR1 is SEHNR and CDR2 is FQNEAQ (reference sequence). CDR3 length: 14 amino acids. V lost 5 bases and J lost 4; bases outside the gene matches: 3. The CDR3 reads CASSTDRGPETQYF. The DNA for the CDR3 is TGTGCCAGCAGCACGGACAGGGGGCCAGAGACCCAGTACTTC.